Listed below are T cell receptor beta chains from one sample, sequenced in a study of long-term antiretroviral therapy in people with HIV. The table came from immunoSEQ multiplex PCR; TCRdb's copy has only in-frame clones and leaves some out. Of around 35,000 clones in the sample, more than 95% are singletons; the top ten hold approximately 2.9%. Material: unsorted PBMCs, obtained 6.9 years after starting antiretroviral therapy. These receptors came from a man between 25 and 39 years old with HIV. Both conserved end residues are part of each CDR3. A D gene is named only where the DNA matches it firmly. Size is stated for part of the rows, as once, few or many counts, or as a class when the clone is expanded.

size: .
J: TRBJ2-7
V: TRBV25-1
D: .
CDR3: CASSHNRDIFPYEQYF
DNA: TGTGCCAGCAGTCACAACCGGGACATCTTTCCCTACGAGCAGTACTTC

size: .
J: TRBJ2-3
V: TRBV30
D: TRBD1
CDR3: CAWKWVTGSDTQYF
DNA: TGTGCCTGGAAATGGGTGACAGGGAGTGATACGCAGTATTTT

size: .
J: TRBJ2-7
V: TRBV6-1
D: .
CDR3: CASSDRQGGEQYF
DNA: TGTGCCAGCAGTGACCGACAGGGAGGCGAGCAGTACTTC

size: .
J: TRBJ2-7
V: TRBV6-1
D: .
CDR3: CASTPGWGNSYEQYF
DNA: TGTGCCAGCACCCCCGGTTGGGGTAACTCCTACGAGCAGTACTTC

size: .
J: TRBJ1-1
V: TRBV30
D: .
CDR3: CASVEAIGTEAFF
DNA: TGTGCCTCAGTCGAAGCGATAGGGACTGAAGCTTTCTTT

size: .
J: TRBJ1-4
V: TRBV19
D: TRBD1
CDR3: CASGTGTNEKLFF
DNA: TGTGCCAGCGGGACAGGCACTAATGAAAAACTGTTTTTT

size: once
J: TRBJ2-2
V: TRBV15
D: .
CDR3: CATSRDYSPGELFF
DNA: TGTGCCACCAGCAGAGATTATAGCCCCGGGGAGCTGTTTTTT

size: .
J: TRBJ1-2
V: TRBV4-1
D: TRBD1
CDR3: CASSPGQSYGYTF
DNA: TGCGCCAGCAGCCCGGGACAGAGCTATGGCTACACCTTC

size: .
J: TRBJ2-3
V: TRBV5-4
D: TRBD2
CDR3: CASSFGATSGGAPDTQYF
DNA: TGTGCCAGCAGCTTTGGAGCGACCAGCGGGGGGGCCCCAGATACGCAGTATTTT

size: .
J: TRBJ2-5
V: TRBV19
D: .
CDR3: CASSIRGLGETQYF
DNA: TGTGCCAGTAGTATTCGGGGTCTGGGGGAGACCCAGTACTTC

size: .
J: TRBJ2-7
V: TRBV19
D: .
CDR3: CASSIVARPRGEQYF
DNA: TGTGCCAGTAGTATAGTTGCCAGACCAAGGGGCGAGCAGTACTTC

size: .
J: TRBJ2-7
V: TRBV4-3
D: TRBD2
CDR3: CASSQGLLAPYEQYF
DNA: TGCGCCAGCAGCCAGGGACTACTCGCCCCCTACGAGCAGTACTTC

size: once
J: TRBJ2-3
V: TRBV9
D: .
CDR3: CASSPSGDTQYF
DNA: TGTGCCAGCAGCCCCTCTGGGGATACGCAGTATTTT

size: .
J: TRBJ2-5
V: TRBV7-7
D: TRBD2
CDR3: CASSLTSEQETQYF
DNA: TGTGCTAGCAGCTTGACTAGCGAGCAAGAGACCCAGTACTTC

size: .
J: TRBJ2-7
V: TRBV7-2
D: .
CDR3: CASSLGLAYEQYF
DNA: TGTGCCAGCAGCTTAGGGCTGGCCTACGAGCAGTACTTC

size: .
J: TRBJ2-3
V: TRBV27
D: .
CDR3: CASSLSVIAGYTDTQYF
DNA: TGTGCCAGCAGTTTATCGGTAATAGCCGGGTACACAGATACGCAGTATTTT

size: .
J: TRBJ1-2
V: TRBV6-5
D: .
CDR3: CASSWGATYGYTF
DNA: TGTGCCAGCAGTTGGGGGGCTACCTATGGCTACACCTTC

size: .
J: TRBJ2-1
V: TRBV9
D: .
CDR3: CASSLMGSSYNEQFF
DNA: TGTGCCAGCAGCCTAATGGGGAGCTCCTACAATGAGCAGTTCTTC

size: .
J: TRBJ1-2
V: TRBV10-3
D: TRBD1
CDR3: CAISETAAGDSYGYTF
DNA: TGTGCCATCAGTGAGACGGCCGCGGGGGACAGCTATGGCTACACCTTC

size: .
J: TRBJ2-1
V: TRBV6-6
D: TRBD1
CDR3: CASRDQTGVNYNEQFF
DNA: TGTGCCAGCAGAGACCAGACAGGGGTCAACTACAATGAGCAGTTCTTC

size: .
J: TRBJ2-1
V: TRBV5-4
D: .
CDR3: CASSFQGGSYNEQFF
DNA: TGTGCCAGCAGCTTCCAGGGGGGCTCCTACAATGAGCAGTTCTTC

size: .
J: TRBJ1-1
V: TRBV18
D: TRBD1
CDR3: CASSPLSGQGARIAEAFF
DNA: TGTGCCAGCTCACCCCTCTCGGGACAGGGGGCGAGGATCGCTGAAGCTTTCTTT

size: .
J: TRBJ1-4
V: TRBV7-2
D: .
CDR3: CASSSQGATNEKLFF
DNA: TGTGCCAGCAGCTCCCAAGGGGCAACTAATGAAAAACTGTTTTTT

size: once
J: TRBJ2-7
V: TRBV7-2
D: .
CDR3: CASSLVVRRDSYEQYF
DNA: TGTGCCAGCAGCTTAGTTGTCAGGCGGGACTCCTACGAGCAGTACTTC

size: .
J: TRBJ1-1
V: TRBV7-2
D: .
CDR3: CASSLSDPEAFF
DNA: TGTGCCAGCAGCTTGTCAGATCCTGAAGCTTTCTTT

size: .
J: TRBJ2-5
V: TRBV5-1
D: .
CDR3: CASRPSPPRETQYF
DNA: TGCGCCAGCAGGCCCAGCCCGCCCCGGGAGACCCAGTACTTC

size: .
J: TRBJ2-7
V: TRBV11-1
D: TRBD1
CDR3: CASATGQGWYEQYF
DNA: TGTGCCAGCGCCACGGGACAGGGTTGGTACGAGCAGTACTTC

size: .
J: TRBJ1-2
V: TRBV5-1
D: TRBD1
CDR3: CASSTQGGYGYTF
DNA: TGCGCCAGCAGCACACAGGGGGGCTATGGCTACACCTTC

size: .
J: TRBJ1-5
V: TRBV19
D: .
CDR3: CASSIEGYGDNQPQHF
DNA: TGTGCCAGTAGTATAGAGGGGTACGGGGACAATCAGCCCCAGCATTTT

size: .
J: TRBJ1-5
V: TRBV15
D: .
CDR3: CATGLGGNQPQHF
DNA: TGTGCCACAGGGTTAGGGGGGAATCAGCCCCAGCATTTT

size: .
J: TRBJ2-7
V: TRBV28
D: TRBD1
CDR3: CASSSPDRRKQYF
DNA: TGTGCCAGCAGCTCCCCGGACAGGAGGAAGCAGTACTTC

size: .
J: TRBJ1-5
V: TRBV2
D: .
CDR3: CASSDKPDNQPQHF
DNA: TGTGCCAGCAGTGACAAGCCAGACAATCAGCCCCAGCATTTT

size: .
J: TRBJ2-6
V: TRBV7-2
D: .
CDR3: CASSSHSGANVLTF
DNA: TGTGCCAGCAGCTCCCATTCTGGGGCCAACGTCCTGACTTTC

size: .
J: TRBJ1-2
V: TRBV29-1
D: .
CDR3: CSVGPIYGYTF
DNA: TGCAGCGTTGGCCCCATTTATGGCTACACCTTC

size: .
J: TRBJ2-1
V: TRBV6-1
D: TRBD1
CDR3: CASSVGQGVYEQFF
DNA: TGTGCCAGCAGTGTAGGACAGGGGGTCTATGAGCAGTTCTTC

size: few
J: TRBJ2-3
V: TRBV4-1
D: .
CDR3: CASSQNGEYSTDTQYF
DNA: TGCGCCAGCAGCCAGAACGGGGAGTATAGCACAGATACGCAGTATTTT

size: .
J: TRBJ2-3
V: TRBV6-5
D: .
CDR3: CASSPARHTQYF
DNA: TGTGCCAGCAGCCCGGCCCGGCATACGCAGTATTTT

size: few
J: TRBJ2-2
V: TRBV30
D: TRBD2
CDR3: CAWRFGGVSTGELFF
DNA: TGTGCCTGGAGATTTGGGGGGGTGAGCACCGGGGAGCTGTTTTTT

size: .
J: TRBJ1-1
V: TRBV6-1
D: TRBD1
CDR3: CASRETGGTEAFF
DNA: TGTGCCAGCAGGGAAACAGGGGGCACTGAAGCTTTCTTT

size: .
J: TRBJ1-3
V: TRBV19
D: .
CDR3: CASKDSPEDSGNTIYF
DNA: TGTGCCAGTAAGGACAGCCCCGAAGACTCTGGAAACACCATATATTTT

size: few
J: TRBJ1-1
V: TRBV25-1
D: .
CDR3: CASSVQEDTEAFF
DNA: TGTGCCAGCAGTGTTCAGGAGGACACTGAAGCTTTCTTT

size: once
J: TRBJ2-7
V: TRBV6-1
D: TRBD1
CDR3: CASSQWGQGAYEQYF
DNA: TGTGCCAGCAGTCAATGGGGACAGGGGGCCTACGAGCAGTACTTC

size: .
J: TRBJ1-5
V: TRBV4-3
D: TRBD1
CDR3: CASSPRQGGGQPQHF
DNA: TGCGCCAGCAGCCCCCGGCAGGGAGGGGGCCAGCCCCAGCATTTT

size: .
J: TRBJ2-7
V: TRBV7-8
D: TRBD1
CDR3: CASAPYRDSYEQYF
DNA: TGTGCCAGCGCACCTTACCGGGACAGCTACGAGCAGTACTTC

size: .
J: TRBJ2-7
V: TRBV11-2
D: .
CDR3: CASSLEWDSGYEQYF
DNA: TGTGCCAGCAGCTTAGAGTGGGATAGCGGATACGAGCAGTACTTC

size: .
J: TRBJ2-2
V: TRBV4-2
D: .
CDR3: CASSQDYTGELFF
DNA: TGTGCCAGCAGCCAAGACTACACCGGGGAGCTGTTTTTT

size: .
J: TRBJ2-7
V: TRBV4-2
D: .
CDR3: CASSSSYEQYF
DNA: TGTGCCAGCAGCTCCTCCTACGAGCAGTACTTC

size: .
J: TRBJ2-5
V: TRBV18
D: TRBD1
CDR3: CASSPNGQAQETQYF
DNA: TGTGCCAGCTCACCAAACGGACAGGCCCAAGAGACCCAGTACTTC

size: .
J: TRBJ2-7
V: TRBV6-6
D: .
CDR3: CAISEPSPNEQYF
DNA: TGTGCCATCAGTGAGCCTAGCCCCAACGAGCAGTACTTC

size: .
J: TRBJ2-5
V: TRBV5-1
D: .
CDR3: CASSSRRQMGQETQYF
DNA: TGCGCCAGCAGCTCTCGACGGCAAATGGGACAAGAGACCCAGTACTTC

size: .
J: TRBJ2-2
V: TRBV2
D: TRBD2
CDR3: CASSDLAGGGTGELFF
DNA: TGTGCCAGCAGTGACCTTGCGGGAGGCGGGACCGGGGAGCTGTTTTTT

size: once
J: TRBJ1-1
V: TRBV7-3
D: .
CDR3: CASSLLAGTEAFF
DNA: TGTGCCAGCAGCTTACTTGCCGGAACTGAAGCTTTCTTT

size: .
J: TRBJ2-1
V: TRBV10-3
D: .
CDR3: CAAARDNEQFF
DNA: TGTGCCGCGGCCAGGGACAATGAGCAGTTCTTC

size: once
J: TRBJ2-5
V: TRBV12-5
D: .
CDR3: CASGPDGQETQYF
DNA: TGTGCTAGTGGACCCGACGGCCAAGAGACCCAGTACTTC

size: .
J: TRBJ1-5
V: TRBV5-8
D: .
CDR3: CASSLRRSNQPQHF
DNA: TGTGCCAGCAGCTTGCGACGGTCCAATCAGCCCCAGCATTTT